This T cell receptor beta chain stems from a study of beta chain features in type 1 diabetes. Worth noting for this clone: Antigen specificity is unknown.

The authors obtained over 95% purity in all sorted populations. Expressed TCRB transcripts were sequenced after all isolated RNA was converted to cDNA. TCRdb keeps only in-frame clones here, not all; method: immunoSEQ multiplex PCR. The table lists about 700,000 clones, roughly 13% of them singletons. Study results and caveats: Type 1 diabetes patients showed a moderate but significant shortening of TCRB CDR3s in all four CD4+ subsets. When VDJ junctions were examined, type 1 diabetes patients showed fewer insertions and more deletions.

This TCR came from a man between 18 and 29 years old with type 1 diabetes. Sequencing was performed on naive CD4+ T cells from blood.

The CDR3 spells CASSLVKGYGAYNEQFF. The CDR3 DNA is TGCGCCAGCAGCTTGGTAAAGGGGTACGGGGCTTACAATGAGCAGTTCTTC. The chain combines TRBV5-1 with TRBJ2-1; D might be TRBD1 or TRBD2, each matching 5 bases. The CDR3 totals 17 residues. V lost 0 bases and J lost 4, with 17 bases in between. The germline CDR1 and CDR2 sequences are SGHRS and YFSETQ.